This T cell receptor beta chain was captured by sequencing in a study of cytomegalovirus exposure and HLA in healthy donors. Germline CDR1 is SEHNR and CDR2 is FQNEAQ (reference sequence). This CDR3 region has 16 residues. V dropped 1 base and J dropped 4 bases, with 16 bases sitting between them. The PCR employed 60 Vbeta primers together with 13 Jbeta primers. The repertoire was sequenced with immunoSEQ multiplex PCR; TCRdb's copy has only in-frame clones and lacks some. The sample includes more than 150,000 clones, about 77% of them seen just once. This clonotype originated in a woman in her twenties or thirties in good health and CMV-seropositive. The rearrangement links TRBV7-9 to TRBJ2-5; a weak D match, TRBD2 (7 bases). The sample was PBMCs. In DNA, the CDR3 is TGTGCCAGCAGCTTAGAGCCCCGCGGGGGCGGAGAGACCCAGTACTTC. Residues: CASSLEPRGGGETQYF.